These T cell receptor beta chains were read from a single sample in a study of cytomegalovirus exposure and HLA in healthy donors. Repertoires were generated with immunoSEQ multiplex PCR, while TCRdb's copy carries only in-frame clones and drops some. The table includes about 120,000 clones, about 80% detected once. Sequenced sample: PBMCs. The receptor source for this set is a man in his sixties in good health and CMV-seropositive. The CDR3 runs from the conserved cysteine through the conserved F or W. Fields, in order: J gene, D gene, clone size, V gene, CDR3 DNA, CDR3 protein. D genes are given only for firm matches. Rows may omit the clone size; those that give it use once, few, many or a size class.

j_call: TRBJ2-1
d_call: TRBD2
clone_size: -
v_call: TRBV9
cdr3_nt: TGTGCCAGCAGCCCCGGACTAGCGGGGGGGCAAGTCTTC
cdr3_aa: CASSPGLAGGQVF

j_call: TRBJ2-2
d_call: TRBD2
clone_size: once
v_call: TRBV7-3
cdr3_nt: TGTGCCAGCAGCCCTCGACTAGCGGGAGGGAACACCGGGGAGCTGTTTTTT
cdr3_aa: CASSPRLAGGNTGELFF

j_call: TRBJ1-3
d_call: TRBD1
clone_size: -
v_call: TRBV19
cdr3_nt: TGTGCCAGTAGTCCAACGACAGGGGCTGGAAACACCATATATTTT
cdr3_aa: CASSPTTGAGNTIYF

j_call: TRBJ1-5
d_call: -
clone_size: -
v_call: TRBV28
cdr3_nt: TGTGCCAGCAGTTTCGGGGAGGGCAATCAGCCCCAGCATTTT
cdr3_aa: CASSFGEGNQPQHF

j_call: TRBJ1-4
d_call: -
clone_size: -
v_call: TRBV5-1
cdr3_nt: TGCGCCAGCAGCTTGGGGGGCGCGACTGAAAAACTGTTTTTT
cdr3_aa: CASSLGGATEKLFF

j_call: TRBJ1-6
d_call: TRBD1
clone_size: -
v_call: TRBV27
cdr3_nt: TGTGCCAGCAGCCGAATAGGGGACAGGGTAGCCTCACCCCTCCACTTT
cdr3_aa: CASSRIGDRVASPLHF

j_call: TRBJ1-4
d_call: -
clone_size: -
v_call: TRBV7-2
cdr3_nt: TGTGCCAGCAGCTTAGGGCCGGGGAATGAAAAACTGTTTTTT
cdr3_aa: CASSLGPGNEKLFF

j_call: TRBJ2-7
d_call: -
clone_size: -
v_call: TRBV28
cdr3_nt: TGTGCCAGCAGTTCCGGGTCAACCTTCTACGAGCAGTACTTC
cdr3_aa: CASSSGSTFYEQYF

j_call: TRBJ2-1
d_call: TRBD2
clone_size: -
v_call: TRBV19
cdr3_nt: TGTGCCAGTAGTGCACTAGCGGGGGTCCCCAATGAGCAGTTCTTC
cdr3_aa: CASSALAGVPNEQFF

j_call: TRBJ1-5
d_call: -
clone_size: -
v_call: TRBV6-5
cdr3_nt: TGTGCCAGCACTACACCGGGTCAGCCCCAGCATTTT
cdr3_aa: CASTTPGQPQHF

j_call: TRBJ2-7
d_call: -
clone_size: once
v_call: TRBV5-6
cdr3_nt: TGTGCCAGAAGCTTGCAGGGAACCTACGAGCAGTACTTC
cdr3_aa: CARSLQGTYEQYF

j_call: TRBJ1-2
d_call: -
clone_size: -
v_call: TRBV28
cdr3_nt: TGTGCCAGCAGTCCGCCCTATGTGGGAGAACTTTATGGCTACACCTTC
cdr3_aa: CASSPPYVGELYGYTF

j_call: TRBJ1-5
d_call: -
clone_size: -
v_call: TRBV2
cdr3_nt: TGTGCCAGCGGGAGACAGCCCCAGCATTTT
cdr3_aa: CASGRQPQHF

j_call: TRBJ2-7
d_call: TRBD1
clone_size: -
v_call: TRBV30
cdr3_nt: TGTGCCTGGGGGAAGGGGGGACAGGGGGTTGGGGAGCAGTACTTC
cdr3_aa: CAWGKGGQGVGEQYF

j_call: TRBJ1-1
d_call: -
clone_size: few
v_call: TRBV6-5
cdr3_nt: TGTGCCAGCAGCTCGGACAGTATGAACACTGAAGCTTTCTTT
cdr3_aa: CASSSDSMNTEAFF

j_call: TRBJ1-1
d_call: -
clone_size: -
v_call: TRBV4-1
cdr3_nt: TGCGCCAGCAGCCAACCTCCAGGACAGAAGCGTGAAGCTTTCTTT
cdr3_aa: CASSQPPGQKREAFF

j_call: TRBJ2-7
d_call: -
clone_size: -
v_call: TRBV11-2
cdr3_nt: TGTGCCAGCAGCCCGGATGGGGGGACCTACGAGCAGTACTTC
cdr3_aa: CASSPDGGTYEQYF

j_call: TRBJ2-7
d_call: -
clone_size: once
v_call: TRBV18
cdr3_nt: TGTGCCAGCTCACCTTCTGGCCGGGACTCCTACGAGCAGTACTTC
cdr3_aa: CASSPSGRDSYEQYF

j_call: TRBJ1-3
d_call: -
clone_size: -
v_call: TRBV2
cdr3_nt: TGTGCCAGCATGGTAGGAGCGAGAGGAAACACCATATATTTT
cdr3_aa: CASMVGARGNTIYF

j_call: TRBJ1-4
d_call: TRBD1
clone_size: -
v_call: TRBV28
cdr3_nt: TGTGCCAGCAGTTTGAACAGGGGTGTCAATGAAAAACTGTTTTTT
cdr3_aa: CASSLNRGVNEKLFF

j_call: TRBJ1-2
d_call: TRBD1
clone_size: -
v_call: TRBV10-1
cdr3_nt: TGCGCCAGCAGTGAAGGGACAGACGCTAACTATGGCTACACCTTC
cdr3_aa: CASSEGTDANYGYTF

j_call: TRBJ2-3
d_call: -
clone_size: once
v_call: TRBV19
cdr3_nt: TGTGCCAGTAGTATAGGACGGGGAGATACGCAGTATTTT
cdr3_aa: CASSIGRGDTQYF

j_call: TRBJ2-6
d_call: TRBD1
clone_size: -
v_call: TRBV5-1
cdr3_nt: TGCGCCAGCAGCTCCGGGACAGGGGCCGTATCCTCTGGGGCCAACGTCCTGACTTTC
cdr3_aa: CASSSGTGAVSSGANVLTF

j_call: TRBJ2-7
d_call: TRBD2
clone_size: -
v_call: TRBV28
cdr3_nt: TGTGCCAGCACCCTGGAGAGCGGGAGTCTGTACGAGCAGTACTTC
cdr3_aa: CASTLESGSLYEQYF

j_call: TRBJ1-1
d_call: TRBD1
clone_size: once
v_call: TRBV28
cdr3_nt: TGTGCCAGCAGTTTAATGGGACAGGGCACTGAAGCTTTCTTT
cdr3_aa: CASSLMGQGTEAFF

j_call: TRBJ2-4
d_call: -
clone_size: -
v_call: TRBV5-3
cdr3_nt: TGTGCCAGAAGCTTGGAAGAGTTCCTAGCCAAAAACATTCAGTACTTC
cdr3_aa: CARSLEEFLAKNIQYF

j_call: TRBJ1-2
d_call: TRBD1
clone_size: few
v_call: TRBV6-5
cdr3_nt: TGTGCCAGCAGTTACAGGGGGCGCACCTATGGCTACACCTTC
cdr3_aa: CASSYRGRTYGYTF

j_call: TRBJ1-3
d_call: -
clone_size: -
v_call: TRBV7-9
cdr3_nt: TGTGCCAGCAGCCATATAAACAGGGCTGGAAACACCATATATTTT
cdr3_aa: CASSHINRAGNTIYF

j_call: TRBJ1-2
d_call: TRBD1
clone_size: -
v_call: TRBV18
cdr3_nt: TGTGCCAGCTCACCATTGGAGCTCGTCCGGACAGGGGGGTTGAATGGCTACACCTTC
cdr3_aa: CASSPLELVRTGGLNGYTF

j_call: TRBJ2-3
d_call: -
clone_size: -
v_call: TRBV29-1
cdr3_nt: TGCAGCGTTGTTGAGGATACGCAGTATTTT
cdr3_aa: CSVVEDTQYF

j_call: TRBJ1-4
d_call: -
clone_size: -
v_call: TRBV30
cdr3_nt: TGTGCCTGGAGCAATGGGGCCCTTAATGAAAAACTGTTTTTT
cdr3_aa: CAWSNGALNEKLFF

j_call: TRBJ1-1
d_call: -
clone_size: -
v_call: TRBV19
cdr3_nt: TGTGCCAGTAGTCTCGGGGGGGCTGTGGCTTTCTTT
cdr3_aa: CASSLGGAVAFF

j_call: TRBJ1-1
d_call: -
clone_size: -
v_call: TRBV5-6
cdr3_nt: TGTGCCAGCAGCTTGGCCGGCAGGGGATTACGGACTGAAGCTTTCTTT
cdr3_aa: CASSLAGRGLRTEAFF

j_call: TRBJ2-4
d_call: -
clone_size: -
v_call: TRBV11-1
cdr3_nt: TGTGCCAGCACCGAGCAAGGGGCGGGGGCACTTCAGTACTTC
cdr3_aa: CASTEQGAGALQYF

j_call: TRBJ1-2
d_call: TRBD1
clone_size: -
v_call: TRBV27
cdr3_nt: TGTGCCAGCAGTTCAACAGGGGGCGCAGAAGGCTACACCTTC
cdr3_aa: CASSSTGGAEGYTF

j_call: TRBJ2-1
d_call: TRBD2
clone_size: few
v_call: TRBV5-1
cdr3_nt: TGCGCCAGCAGCTTGGCACTCACTAGCGGGGGCCACTACAATGAGCAGTTCTTC
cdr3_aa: CASSLALTSGGHYNEQFF

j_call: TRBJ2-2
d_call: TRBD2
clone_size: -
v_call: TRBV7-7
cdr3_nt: TGTGCCAGCAGAGCGGGGACCACCGGGGAGCTGTTTTTT
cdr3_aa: CASRAGTTGELFF

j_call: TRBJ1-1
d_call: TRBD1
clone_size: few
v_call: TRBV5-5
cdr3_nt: TGTGCCAGCAGCTTGTCTGGACAGGGAGGAAACACTGAAGCTTTCTTT
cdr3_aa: CASSLSGQGGNTEAFF

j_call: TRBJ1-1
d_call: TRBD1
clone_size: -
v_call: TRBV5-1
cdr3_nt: TGCGCCAGCAGCTGGGGGACAGGGGCCTTCGGCACTGAAGCTTTCTTT
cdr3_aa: CASSWGTGAFGTEAFF

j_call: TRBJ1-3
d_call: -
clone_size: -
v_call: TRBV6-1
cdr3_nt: TGTGCCAGCAGTGACCTTCACAGGGACGGCTCTGGAAACACCATATATTTT
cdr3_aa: CASSDLHRDGSGNTIYF

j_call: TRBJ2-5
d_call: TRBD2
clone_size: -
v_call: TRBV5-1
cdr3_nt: TGCGCCAGCAGCCCGCGAGGAGCGGGAGGGGGGGAGACCCAGTACTTC
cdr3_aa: CASSPRGAGGGETQYF

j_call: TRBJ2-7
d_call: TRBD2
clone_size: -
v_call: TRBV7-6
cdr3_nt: TGTGCCAGCAGCTCAGGGCGGGGGGAGCAGTACTTC
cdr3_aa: CASSSGRGEQYF

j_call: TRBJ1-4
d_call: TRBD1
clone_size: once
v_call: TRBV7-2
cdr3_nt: TGTGCCAGCAGCACAAGGACAGGGTTGGGTGAAAAACTGTTTTTT
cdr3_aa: CASSTRTGLGEKLFF

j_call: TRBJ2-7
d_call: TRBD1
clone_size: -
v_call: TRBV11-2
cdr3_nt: TGTGCCAGCAGCCGGACAGGTACGACCTACGAGCAGTACTTC
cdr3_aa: CASSRTGTTYEQYF

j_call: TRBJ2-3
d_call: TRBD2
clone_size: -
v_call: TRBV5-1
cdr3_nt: TGCGCCAGCAGCTTGGTGGTATCACTAGCGGGAGGTGGAGATACGCAGTATTTT
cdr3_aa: CASSLVVSLAGGGDTQYF

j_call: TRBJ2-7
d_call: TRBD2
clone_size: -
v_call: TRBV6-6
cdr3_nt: TGTGCCAGCAGTTCCGGGACTAGCGGTTACGAGCAGTACTTC
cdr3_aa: CASSSGTSGYEQYF

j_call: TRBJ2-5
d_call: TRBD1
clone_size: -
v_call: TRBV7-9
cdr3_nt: TGTGCCAGCAGTATGGGTGGGACAGTGACCTGGGAGACCCAGTACTTC
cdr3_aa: CASSMGGTVTWETQYF

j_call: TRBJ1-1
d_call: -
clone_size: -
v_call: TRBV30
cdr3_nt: TGTGCCTCAAAATACACTGAAGCTTTCTTT
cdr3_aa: CASKYTEAFF

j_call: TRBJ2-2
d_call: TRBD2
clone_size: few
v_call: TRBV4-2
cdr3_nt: TGTGCCAGCAGCCAAGACCTAGCGGGGGTAGGGACCGGGGAGCTGTTTTTT
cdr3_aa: CASSQDLAGVGTGELFF

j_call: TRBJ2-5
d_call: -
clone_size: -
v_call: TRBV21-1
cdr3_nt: TGTGCCAGCAGCAAAAGCCCGGTGGCTAGCGGGAGGGGGTACCAAGAGACCCAGTACTTC
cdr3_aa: CASSKSPVASGRGYQETQYF

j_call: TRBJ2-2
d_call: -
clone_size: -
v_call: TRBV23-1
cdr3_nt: TGCGCCAGCAGTCAATCGCGGAGCCATCCGTCGGCCGGGGAGCTGTTTTTT
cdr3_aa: CASSQSRSHPSAGELFF

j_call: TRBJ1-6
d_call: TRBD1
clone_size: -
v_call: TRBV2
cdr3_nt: TGTGCCAGCAGGAGGGAGGGACAGGGGAACTCCTATAATTCACCCCTCCACTTT
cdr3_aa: CASRREGQGNSYNSPLHF

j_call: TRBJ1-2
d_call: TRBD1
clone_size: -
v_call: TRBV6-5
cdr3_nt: TGTGCCAGCAGTCCCGGGACAGGGGGCTGGCGGGGCTACACCTTC
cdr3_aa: CASSPGTGGWRGYTF

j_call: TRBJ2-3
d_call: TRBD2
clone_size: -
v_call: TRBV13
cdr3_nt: TGTGCCAGCAGCCCGCCGGGACTAGCGGAATCAGATACGCAGTATTTT
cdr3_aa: CASSPPGLAESDTQYF

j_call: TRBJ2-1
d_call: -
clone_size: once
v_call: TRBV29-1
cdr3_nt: TGCAGCGGATCGACCTTGGAGGGACAGTCCTACAATGAGCAGTTCTTC
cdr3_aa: CSGSTLEGQSYNEQFF